One T cell receptor beta chain is described in this entry. Its antigen is unknown. At one of its ends the junction is not consistent with the germline gene, which may arise from a read error. The entry originates in a study of cytomegalovirus exposure and HLA in healthy donors. General study findings and limits: Earlier results showed most TCR beta V segments being productive about 87% or about 30% of the time. According to a later analysis, most TCR beta chains associated with CMV appeared HLA-restricted. A later analysis found common viral pathogens apparently linked to several of the most significant clusters.

With 60 Vbeta and 13 Jbeta primers, the PCR was carried out. The protocol was immunoSEQ multiplex PCR, while the TCRdb copy is restricted to in-frame clones and leaves out a portion. The record lists about 140,000 clones, of which the ten most abundant hold approximately 0.88%. Samples came from healthy bone marrow donors. The CDR3 sequence is 10 residues long. CDR1 DFQATT and CDR2 SNEGSKA come from the germline V gene (reference sequence). The chain uses TRBV20-1 and TRBJ1-6; D ambiguous. The material sequenced was PBMCs. This clonotype originated in a male donor in good health and CMV-seronegative. The DNA for the CDR3 is TGCAGTGCCTCACGGGTCACCCCCTACTTT. Its translation is CSASRVTPYF.